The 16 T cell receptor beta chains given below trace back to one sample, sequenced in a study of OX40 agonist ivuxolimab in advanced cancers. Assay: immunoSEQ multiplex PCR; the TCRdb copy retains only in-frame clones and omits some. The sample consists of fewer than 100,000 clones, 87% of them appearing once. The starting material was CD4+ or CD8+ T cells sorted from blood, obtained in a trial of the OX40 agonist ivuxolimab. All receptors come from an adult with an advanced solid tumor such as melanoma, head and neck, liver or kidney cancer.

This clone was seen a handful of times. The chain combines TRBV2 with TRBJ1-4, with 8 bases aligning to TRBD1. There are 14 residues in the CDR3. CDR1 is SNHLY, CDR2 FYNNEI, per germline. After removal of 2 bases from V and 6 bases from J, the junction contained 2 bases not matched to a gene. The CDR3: CASSERTGYEKLFF. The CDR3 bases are TGTGCCAGCAGTGAAAGGACAGGGTATGAAAAACTGTTTTTT.

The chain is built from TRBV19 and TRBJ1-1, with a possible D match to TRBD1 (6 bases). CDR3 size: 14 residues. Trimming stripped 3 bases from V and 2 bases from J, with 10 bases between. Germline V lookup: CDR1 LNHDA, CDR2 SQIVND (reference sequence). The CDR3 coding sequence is TGTGCCAGTAGTATTTCCAGGGGAAACACTGAAGCTTTCTTT. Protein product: CASSISRGNTEAFF. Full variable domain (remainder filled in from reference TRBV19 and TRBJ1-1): DGGITQSPKYLFRKEGQNVTLSCEQNLNHDAMYWYRQDPGQGLRLIYYSQIVNDFQKGDIAEGYSVSREKKESFPLTVTSAQKNPTAFYLCASSISRGNTEAFFGQGTRLTVV.

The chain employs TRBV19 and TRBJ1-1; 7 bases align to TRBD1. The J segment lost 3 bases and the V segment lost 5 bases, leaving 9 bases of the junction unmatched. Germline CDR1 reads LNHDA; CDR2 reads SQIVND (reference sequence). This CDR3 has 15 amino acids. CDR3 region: CASSPRTGFDTEAFF. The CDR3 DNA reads TGTGCCAGTAGTCCTAGGACAGGATTTGACACTGAAGCTTTCTTT.

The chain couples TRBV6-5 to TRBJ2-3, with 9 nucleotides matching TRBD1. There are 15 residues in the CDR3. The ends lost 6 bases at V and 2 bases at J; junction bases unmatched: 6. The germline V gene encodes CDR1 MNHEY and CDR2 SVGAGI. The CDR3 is CASRGTGLPTDTQYF. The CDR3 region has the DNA TGTGCCAGCAGAGGGACAGGGCTCCCCACAGATACGCAGTATTTT.

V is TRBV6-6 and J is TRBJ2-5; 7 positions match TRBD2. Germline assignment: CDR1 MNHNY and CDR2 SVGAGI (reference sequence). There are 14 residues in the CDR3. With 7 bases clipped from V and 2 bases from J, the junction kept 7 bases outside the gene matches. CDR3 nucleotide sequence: TGTGCCAGCAACCAATTGGGGGGGCAAGAGACCCAGTACTTC. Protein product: CASNQLGGQETQYF.

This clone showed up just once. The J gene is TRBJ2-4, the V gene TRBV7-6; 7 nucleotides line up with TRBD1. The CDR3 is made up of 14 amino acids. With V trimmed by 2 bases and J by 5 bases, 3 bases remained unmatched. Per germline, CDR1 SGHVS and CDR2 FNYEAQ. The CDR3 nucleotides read TGTGCCAGCAGCTTACGGCAGGGGGAAAACATTCAGTACTTC. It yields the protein CASSLRQGENIQYF.

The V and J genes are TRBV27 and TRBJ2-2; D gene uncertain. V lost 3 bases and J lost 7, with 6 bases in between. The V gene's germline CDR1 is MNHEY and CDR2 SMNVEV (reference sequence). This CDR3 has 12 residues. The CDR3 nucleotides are TGTGCCAGCAGTTTTTGGGGCGGGGAGCTGTTTTTT. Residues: CASSFWGGELFF.

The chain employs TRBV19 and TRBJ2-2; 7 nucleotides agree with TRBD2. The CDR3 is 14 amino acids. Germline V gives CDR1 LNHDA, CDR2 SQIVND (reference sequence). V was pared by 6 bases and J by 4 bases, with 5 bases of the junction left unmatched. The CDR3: CASREWGGTGELFF. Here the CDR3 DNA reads TGTGCCAGTAGGGAATGGGGGGGCACCGGGGAGCTGTTTTTT.

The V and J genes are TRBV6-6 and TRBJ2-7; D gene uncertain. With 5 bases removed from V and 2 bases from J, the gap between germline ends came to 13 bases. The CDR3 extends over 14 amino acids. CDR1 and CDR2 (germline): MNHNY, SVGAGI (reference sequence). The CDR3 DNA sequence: TGTGCCAGCAGTCCTAGTTATGGGACCTACGAGCAGTACTTC. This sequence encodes CASSPSYGTYEQYF.

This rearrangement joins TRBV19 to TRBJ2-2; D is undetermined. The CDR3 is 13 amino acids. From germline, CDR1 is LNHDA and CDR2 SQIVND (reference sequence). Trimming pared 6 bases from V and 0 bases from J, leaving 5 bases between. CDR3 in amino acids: CASRETNTGELFF. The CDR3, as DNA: TGTGCCAGTAGGGAAACGAACACCGGGGAGCTGTTTTTT.

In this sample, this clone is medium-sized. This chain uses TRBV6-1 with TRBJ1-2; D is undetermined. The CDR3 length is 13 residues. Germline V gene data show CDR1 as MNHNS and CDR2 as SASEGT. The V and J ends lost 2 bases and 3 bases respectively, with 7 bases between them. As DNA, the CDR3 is TGTGCCAGCAGTGAAAGGGCAGACTATGGCTACACCTTC. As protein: CASSERADYGYTF.

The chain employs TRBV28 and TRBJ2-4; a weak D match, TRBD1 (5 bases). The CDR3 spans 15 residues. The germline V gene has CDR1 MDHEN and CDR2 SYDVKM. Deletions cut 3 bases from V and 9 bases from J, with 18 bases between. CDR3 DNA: TGTGCCAGCAGTTTTTTAATCCTGGACATCGGCATTCAGTACTTC. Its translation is CASSFLILDIGIQYF.

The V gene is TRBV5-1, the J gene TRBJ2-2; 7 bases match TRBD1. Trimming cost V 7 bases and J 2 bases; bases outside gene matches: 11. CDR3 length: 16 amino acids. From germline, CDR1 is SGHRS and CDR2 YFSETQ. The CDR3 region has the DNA TGCGCCAGCCGACCCCAACAGGGGCGAAACACCGGGGAGCTGTTTTTT. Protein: CASRPQQGRNTGELFF.

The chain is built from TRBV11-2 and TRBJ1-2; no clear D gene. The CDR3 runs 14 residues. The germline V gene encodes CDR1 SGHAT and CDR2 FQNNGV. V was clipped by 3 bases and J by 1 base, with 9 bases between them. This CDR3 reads CASSFSGVNYGYTF. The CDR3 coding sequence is TGTGCCAGCAGCTTCTCCGGGGTTAACTATGGCTACACCTTC.

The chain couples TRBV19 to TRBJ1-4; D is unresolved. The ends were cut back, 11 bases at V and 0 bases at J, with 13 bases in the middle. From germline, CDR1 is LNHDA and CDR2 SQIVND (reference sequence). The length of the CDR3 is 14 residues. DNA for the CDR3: TGTGCCGTTCGGGCCCGCTCAACTAATGAAAAACTGTTTTTT. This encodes CAVRARSTNEKLFF.

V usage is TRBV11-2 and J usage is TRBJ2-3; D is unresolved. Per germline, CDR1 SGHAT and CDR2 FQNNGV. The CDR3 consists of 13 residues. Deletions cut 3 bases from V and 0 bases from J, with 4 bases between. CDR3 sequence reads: CASSFLSTDTQYF. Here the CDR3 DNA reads TGTGCCAGCAGCTTCCTGAGCACAGATACGCAGTATTTT.